These T cell receptor beta chains were read from a single sample in a study of type 1 regulatory T cells. TCRdb recomputed calls from the reads with MiXCR, one row per CDR3 protein. The sample holds around 65,000 distinct CDR3 sequences, roughly half seen once. Their antigens remain unidentified. The sequenced sample was cultured non-Tr1 T cells, either the whole culture or a sorted T cell fraction (not recorded which). The receptor set was obtained from a human donor in good health. Both conserved end residues are part of each CDR3. Each record gives: clone size, J gene, V gene, D gene, CDR3 protein, CDR3 DNA. The D gene is left open where the match is weak. Only some rows state a clone size, as once, few, many or a class for expanded clones.

NA | TRBJ2-1 | TRBV24-1 | NA | CATSVLVGAYNEQFF | TGTGCCACCAGTGTTTTGGTAGGGGCGTACAATGAGCAGTTCTTC
NA | TRBJ2-1 | TRBV20-1 | NA | CSAGGLSYNEQFF | TGCAGTGCTGGTGGTCTCTCCTACAATGAGCAGTTCTTC
NA | TRBJ1-2 | TRBV12-3/TRBV12-4 | TRBD1 | CASSFNRGLVYGYTF | TGTGCCAGCAGTTTTAACAGGGGACTCGTCTATGGCTACACCTTC
NA | TRBJ2-3 | TRBV20-1 | NA | CSARDMRGPSTDTQYF | TGCAGTGCTAGAGATATGCGGGGTCCCAGCACAGATACGCAGTATTTT
NA | TRBJ1-3 | TRBV20-1 | NA | CSARDGGSSGNTIYF | TGCAGTGCTAGAGATGGCGGCAGCTCTGGAAACACCATATATTTT
NA | TRBJ2-2 | TRBV5-4 | TRBD1 | CASSWTGKAGELFF | TGTGCCAGCAGCTGGACAGGGAAGGCCGGGGAGCTGTTTTTT
NA | TRBJ2-5 | TRBV30 | NA | CAWDRRMGEETQYF | TGTGCCTGGGACCGGCGGATGGGGGAAGAGACCCAGTACTTC
NA | TRBJ2-7 | TRBV6-2/TRBV6-3 | TRBD1 | CASSLPGQIYEQYF | TGTGCCAGCAGTTTGCCGGGACAGATCTACGAGCAGTACTTC
NA | TRBJ2-3 | TRBV19 | NA | CASSIGLPYDTQYF | TGTGCCAGTAGTATAGGACTTCCCTACGATACGCAGTATTTT
few | TRBJ2-5 | TRBV7-2 | TRBD2 | CASSLGEGVLETQYF | TGTGCCAGCAGCTTAGGGGAGGGCGTCCTGGAGACCCAGTACTTC
NA | TRBJ1-2 | TRBV7-2 | NA | CASSSSGTQVIYGYTF | TGTGCCAGCAGTTCCTCCGGGACGCAAGTAATCTATGGCTACACCTTC
few | TRBJ2-5 | TRBV20-1 | TRBD1 | CSATPGTGVETQYF | TGCAGTGCCACCCCCGGGACAGGGGTAGAGACCCAGTACTTC
NA | TRBJ1-5 | TRBV7-3 | NA | CASIIDRLYQPQHF | TGTGCCAGCATCATAGACAGATTATATCAGCCCCAGCATTTT
few | TRBJ2-2 | TRBV5-1 | NA | CASSLDGQPNTGELFF | TGCGCCAGCAGCTTGGACGGACAGCCGAACACCGGGGAGCTGTTTTTT
NA | TRBJ2-5 | TRBV28 | NA | CASSQPAVQRETQYF | TGTGCCAGCAGCCAGCCAGCGGTCCAGAGGGAGACCCAGTACTTC